A selection of T cell receptor beta chains follows, all from one sample in a study of shared T cell receptors in the human thymus. Libraries were prepared by immunoSEQ multiplex PCR; TCRdb keeps only in-frame clonotypes and omits some of them. This table holds hundreds of thousands of clones, around 87% found once. The same specimen was also included in a second study, on human thymus T cells.

Sequenced sample: thymocytes. The receptor source for this set is a boy under two years old with a congenital heart defect. Both conserved end residues are part of each CDR3. Fields, in order: clone size, V gene, J gene, D gene, CDR3 protein, CDR3 DNA. The D gene is left open where the match is weak. The listing skips clone size in some rows; elsewhere it reads once, few, many or a size class.

>.|TRBV2|TRBJ2-5|TRBD2
CASSYTGTSGGPTLSETQYF
TGTGCCAGCAGTTATACCGGGACTAGCGGGGGGCCAACTTTGAGTGAGACCCAGTACTTC
>.|TRBV5-3|TRBJ1-3|TRBD1
CARSLRQGASGNTIYF
TGTGCCAGAAGCCTACGACAGGGGGCTTCTGGAAACACCATATATTTT
>.|TRBV6-1|TRBJ1-2|.
CASSAGNRGYTF
TGTGCCAGCAGTGCAGGGAATAGAGGCTACACCTTC
>.|TRBV6-1|TRBJ1-2|.
CASSVSATGYGYTF
TGTGCCAGCAGTGTTTCAGCGACGGGCTATGGCTACACCTTC
>.|TRBV6-1|TRBJ1-2|TRBD1
CASSEAPPRQGPTYGYTF
TGTGCCAGCAGTGAAGCGCCTCCCCGACAGGGGCCGACCTATGGCTACACCTTC
>few|TRBV28|TRBJ1-4|.
CASGGGHEKLFF
TGTGCCAGCGGGGGGGGGCATGAAAAACTGTTTTTT
>.|TRBV5-4|TRBJ2-3|.
CASSCGGVAGESDTQYF
TGTGCCAGCAGCTGTGGGGGGGTGGCAGGGGAGTCAGATACGCAGTATTTT
>.|TRBV6-5|TRBJ1-4|.
CASSWGDGEKLFF
TGTGCCAGCAGTTGGGGCGATGGTGAAAAACTGTTTTTT
>once|TRBV19|TRBJ2-5|TRBD1
CASSSRGWAETQYF
TGTGCCAGTAGTAGCAGGGGGTGGGCAGAGACCCAGTACTTC
>.|TRBV20-1|TRBJ1-2|.
CSLVTSYGYTF
TGCAGTCTGGTGACTTCCTATGGCTACACCTTC
>.|TRBV27|TRBJ2-5|TRBD2
CASSFVGASGRLETQYF
TGTGCCAGCAGTTTTGTGGGGGCTAGCGGGAGACTGGAGACCCAGTACTTC
>few|TRBV5-6|TRBJ2-2|.
CASSFQGSTGELFF
TGTGCCAGCAGCTTTCAGGGTAGCACCGGGGAGCTGTTTTTT
>.|TRBV7-2|TRBJ2-2|TRBD2
CASSLGGTSGSGELFF
TGTGCCAGCAGCCTAGGGGGGACTAGCGGCTCCGGGGAGCTGTTTTTT
>once|TRBV14|TRBJ1-5|.
CASSQDRGVSSNQPQHF
TGTGCCAGCAGCCAAGACAGGGGTGTCTCTAGCAATCAGCCCCAGCATTTT
>.|TRBV2|TRBJ2-5|TRBD2
CASIGAAGGPQETQYF
TGTGCCAGCATTGGTGCGGCGGGGGGGCCCCAAGAGACCCAGTACTTC
>.|TRBV30|TRBJ2-3|.
CAWSVNMNTDTQYF
TGTGCCTGGAGTGTCAACATGAACACAGATACGCAGTATTTT
>.|TRBV6-5|TRBJ1-2|.
CASSYAGFDGYTF
TGTGCCAGCAGTTACGCGGGATTTGATGGCTACACCTTC
>few|TRBV28|TRBJ1-2|.
CASSFLGLGYGYTF
TGTGCCAGCAGTTTTTTGGGACTAGGCTATGGCTACACCTTC
>.|TRBV7-2|TRBJ2-1|TRBD2
CASSLASASGRIFF
TGTGCCAGCAGCTTAGCCTCTGCTAGCGGGAGAATTTTCTTC
>.|TRBV7-6|TRBJ2-2|.
CASSLAWRGSHTGELFF
TGTGCCAGCAGCTTAGCGTGGAGGGGTTCGCACACCGGGGAGCTGTTTTTT
>.|TRBV11-2|TRBJ1-1|TRBD1
CASSLGGRDSPPMNTEAFF
TGTGCCAGCAGCTTAGGAGGTAGGGACAGTCCACCAATGAACACTGAAGCTTTCTTT
>.|TRBV4-3|TRBJ1-3|.
CASSQTPWYSGNTIYF
TGCGCCAGCAGCCAAACACCCTGGTACTCTGGAAACACCATATATTTT
>.|TRBV28|TRBJ2-7|TRBD1
CASRGGGTGPYEQYF
TGTGCCAGCAGGGGGGGCGGGACAGGGCCCTACGAGCAGTACTTC
>.|TRBV27|TRBJ2-7|.
CASSPVMFMGRTQRSSYEQYF
TGTGCCAGCAGTCCAGTAATGTTTATGGGGAGAACCCAACGGAGCTCCTACGAGCAGTACTTC
>.|TRBV10-3|TRBJ1-5|.
CAISESKGGGHNQPQHF
TGTGCCATCAGTGAGTCGAAGGGCGGGGGGCACAATCAGCCCCAGCATTTT
>.|TRBV7-2|TRBJ2-1|TRBD2
CASSTPSGEEQFF
TGTGCCAGCAGCACACCTAGCGGGGAAGAGCAGTTCTTC
>.|TRBV15|TRBJ2-7|TRBD1
CATRVRGQYEQYF
TGTGCCACCAGAGTCAGGGGGCAGTACGAGCAGTACTTC
>.|TRBV9|TRBJ2-2|.
CASSVEVAASTGELFF
TGTGCCAGCAGCGTAGAGGTAGCCGCTAGCACCGGGGAGCTGTTTTTT
>.|TRBV7-7|TRBJ2-3|TRBD2
CASSLGSGGDTQYF
TGTGCTAGCAGCTTAGGCTCGGGAGGGGATACGCAGTATTTT
>.|TRBV19|TRBJ2-7|.
CASSIAAVSSYEQYF
TGTGCCAGTAGTATAGCAGCGGTGAGCTCCTACGAGCAGTACTTC
>.|TRBV28|TRBJ1-1|TRBD1
CASSRDRRPNTEAFF
TGTGCCAGCAGTCGGGACAGAAGACCGAACACTGAAGCTTTCTTT
>.|TRBV6-1|TRBJ1-1|TRBD1
CASSDWTGVEAFF
TGTGCCAGCAGCGACTGGACAGGGGTTGAAGCTTTCTTT
>.|TRBV2|TRBJ1-5|.
CASRAREANQPQHF
TGTGCCAGCAGGGCCAGGGAAGCAAATCAGCCCCAGCATTTT
>once|TRBV10-3|TRBJ2-3|.
CAIAGVGDTQYF
TGTGCCATCGCAGGGGTGGGAGATACGCAGTATTTT
>.|TRBV5-6|TRBJ2-7|.
CASTCWARDSHYEQYF
TGTGCCAGCACCTGCTGGGCCCGGGACTCCCACTACGAGCAGTACTTC
>.|TRBV18|TRBJ2-5|TRBD2
CASSPTSGYQETQYF
TGTGCCAGCTCACCGACTAGCGGGTACCAAGAGACCCAGTACTTC
>.|TRBV4-3|TRBJ1-5|.
CASSQDICSQPQHF
TGCGCCAGCAGCCAAGATATTTGTAGTCAGCCCCAGCATTTT
>.|TRBV28|TRBJ1-4|TRBD1
CASSFLFFGRDSDNEKLFF
TGTGCCAGCAGTTTTCTCTTTTTTGGCCGGGACAGCGATAATGAAAAACTGTTTTTT
>.|TRBV7-9|TRBJ2-3|.
CAIGSTDTQYF
TGTGCCATTGGCAGCACAGATACGCAGTATTTT